These T cell receptor beta chains were read from a single sample in a study of cytomegalovirus exposure and HLA in healthy donors. Clones were sequenced by immunoSEQ multiplex PCR, and TCRdb holds only the in-frame ones, with some missing. Among approximately 150,000 clones listed, approximately 78% were seen once. Source material: PBMCs. These receptors were obtained from a middle-aged woman in good health and CMV-seropositive. Both conserved end residues are trimmed from each CDR3. Each record gives: CDR3 protein, CDR3 length, D gene, V gene, J gene. The D gene is left open where the match is weak.

cdr3_aa: ASSESPAVGEKLF; cdr3_length: 13; d_call: .; v_call: TRBV6-1; j_call: TRBJ1-4
cdr3_aa: AWRGGVEAF; cdr3_length: 9; d_call: .; v_call: TRBV30; j_call: TRBJ1-1
cdr3_aa: ASSLSGLMNTEAF; cdr3_length: 13; d_call: .; v_call: TRBV16; j_call: TRBJ1-1
cdr3_aa: ATSTSWGRPQDDQY; cdr3_length: 14; d_call: .; v_call: TRBV15; j_call: TRBJ2-5
cdr3_aa: AWSHTGFTEAF; cdr3_length: 11; d_call: .; v_call: TRBV30; j_call: TRBJ1-1
cdr3_aa: ASSYLSDYGYT; cdr3_length: 11; d_call: .; v_call: TRBV6-6; j_call: TRBJ1-2
cdr3_aa: ASSQRTGYYGYT; cdr3_length: 12; d_call: TRBD1; v_call: TRBV7-8; j_call: TRBJ1-2
cdr3_aa: ASSARGQGLTPLH; cdr3_length: 13; d_call: TRBD1; v_call: TRBV28; j_call: TRBJ1-6
cdr3_aa: ASSQDRQGTEAF; cdr3_length: 12; d_call: .; v_call: TRBV2; j_call: TRBJ1-1
cdr3_aa: ASSLRGPETQY; cdr3_length: 11; d_call: .; v_call: TRBV7-3; j_call: TRBJ2-5
cdr3_aa: ASSLEGANTEAF; cdr3_length: 12; d_call: TRBD1; v_call: TRBV5-6; j_call: TRBJ1-1
cdr3_aa: ASSLKAGGSTDTQY; cdr3_length: 14; d_call: TRBD2; v_call: TRBV5-4; j_call: TRBJ2-3
cdr3_aa: ASSLVWGGETQY; cdr3_length: 12; d_call: TRBD2; v_call: TRBV11-2; j_call: TRBJ2-5
cdr3_aa: ASSWRLAGGELF; cdr3_length: 12; d_call: TRBD2; v_call: TRBV7-9; j_call: TRBJ2-2
cdr3_aa: ASSFGTGMVTEAF; cdr3_length: 13; d_call: TRBD1; v_call: TRBV28; j_call: TRBJ1-1
cdr3_aa: SVGPGGAWTEAF; cdr3_length: 12; d_call: TRBD1; v_call: TRBV29-1; j_call: TRBJ1-1
cdr3_aa: ASSYSRGIGELF; cdr3_length: 12; d_call: .; v_call: TRBV6-5; j_call: TRBJ2-2
cdr3_aa: ASSSGLAGGPSIEQY; cdr3_length: 15; d_call: TRBD2; v_call: TRBV5-1; j_call: TRBJ2-7
cdr3_aa: ASSTDRRGGAQNIQY; cdr3_length: 15; d_call: TRBD2; v_call: TRBV19; j_call: TRBJ2-4
cdr3_aa: ASSLTGGLDYGYT; cdr3_length: 13; d_call: TRBD1; v_call: TRBV4-1; j_call: TRBJ1-2
cdr3_aa: ASRPGDREARPT; cdr3_length: 12; d_call: TRBD1; v_call: TRBV19; j_call: TRBJ1-1
cdr3_aa: ASSVTGRDYEQY; cdr3_length: 12; d_call: TRBD1; v_call: TRBV7-3; j_call: TRBJ2-7
cdr3_aa: ASSPDRGTNTEAF; cdr3_length: 13; d_call: TRBD1; v_call: TRBV28; j_call: TRBJ1-1
cdr3_aa: SVDKGGRRFGRVYTGELF; cdr3_length: 18; d_call: TRBD2; v_call: TRBV29-1; j_call: TRBJ2-2
cdr3_aa: ASSLGQPGNTIY; cdr3_length: 12; d_call: .; v_call: TRBV28; j_call: TRBJ1-3
cdr3_aa: ASSPGTPNNEQF; cdr3_length: 12; d_call: .; v_call: TRBV28; j_call: TRBJ2-1
cdr3_aa: ASSPLEVGTEAF; cdr3_length: 12; d_call: .; v_call: TRBV18; j_call: TRBJ1-1
cdr3_aa: ASSFGGSVDTEAF; cdr3_length: 13; d_call: .; v_call: TRBV11-3; j_call: TRBJ1-1
cdr3_aa: ASSFGPRGQETQY; cdr3_length: 13; d_call: .; v_call: TRBV5-6; j_call: TRBJ2-5
cdr3_aa: ASSQDGQTNTQY; cdr3_length: 12; d_call: .; v_call: TRBV4-1; j_call: TRBJ2-3
cdr3_aa: ASSPGQSTEAF; cdr3_length: 11; d_call: TRBD1; v_call: TRBV28; j_call: TRBJ1-1
cdr3_aa: ASSLRVLDRGGLDGNQPQH; cdr3_length: 19; d_call: TRBD1; v_call: TRBV27; j_call: TRBJ1-5
cdr3_aa: ASSLGQGAGDGYT; cdr3_length: 13; d_call: TRBD1; v_call: TRBV5-1; j_call: TRBJ1-2
cdr3_aa: ATRTGGQPQH; cdr3_length: 10; d_call: TRBD1; v_call: TRBV15; j_call: TRBJ1-5
cdr3_aa: SVGSGAYNEQF; cdr3_length: 11; d_call: TRBD2; v_call: TRBV29-1; j_call: TRBJ2-1
cdr3_aa: ASSLMSSGAYNEQF; cdr3_length: 14; d_call: TRBD2; v_call: TRBV11-2; j_call: TRBJ2-1
cdr3_aa: ASTPRTGAKTGNTIY; cdr3_length: 15; d_call: TRBD1; v_call: TRBV2; j_call: TRBJ1-3
cdr3_aa: ASSGATSGILAKNIQY; cdr3_length: 16; d_call: TRBD2; v_call: TRBV2; j_call: TRBJ2-4
cdr3_aa: ASSSSGGTDTQY; cdr3_length: 12; d_call: TRBD2; v_call: TRBV11-3; j_call: TRBJ2-3
cdr3_aa: ASGTPGAVGNQPQH; cdr3_length: 14; d_call: .; v_call: TRBV19; j_call: TRBJ1-5
cdr3_aa: AAGRGFNTGELF; cdr3_length: 12; d_call: .; v_call: TRBV6-5; j_call: TRBJ2-2
cdr3_aa: ASSPDGDSNQPQH; cdr3_length: 13; d_call: .; v_call: TRBV9; j_call: TRBJ1-5
cdr3_aa: SANPGLGEADTQY; cdr3_length: 13; d_call: .; v_call: TRBV29-1; j_call: TRBJ2-3
cdr3_aa: ASSPRTGGNTIY; cdr3_length: 12; d_call: TRBD1; v_call: TRBV5-1; j_call: TRBJ1-3